The 11 T cell receptor beta chains below come from one sample, sequenced in a study of blood T cell repertoires in COVID-19 (dated by TCRdb to between 2020 and 2021). Library preparation employed the immunoSEQ multiplex PCR assay. The immuneACCESS repertoire file appears here via TCRdb, limited to in-frame rearrangements. These files lack a portion of the clones; in checked studies, under half of the deficit traces to unresolved V genes, and the cause of the others is not known. For this sample the table gives around 64,000 clones, of which approximately 90% were detected only once. In total, the top ten clones hold approximately 1.6% of the sample. Specimen: peripheral blood. These receptors all stem from a human donor in a cohort sampled during active COVID-19.

The chain combines TRBV5-4 with TRBJ2-6; TRBD1 matches at 8 bases. V lost 1 base and J lost 3; bases outside the gene matches: 9. The CDR3 runs to 18 residues. Germline values: CDR1 SGHNT, CDR2 YYREEE (reference sequence). The chain's CDR3 is CASSLIGRGPDGANVLTF. The CDR3 bases are TGTGCCAGCAGCTTGATAGGCAGGGGGCCGGATGGGGCCAACGTCCTGACTTTC. The complete variable domain, with remaining parts taken from reference TRBV5-4 and TRBJ2-6, reads ETGVTQSPTHLIKTRGQQVTLRCSSQSGHNTVSWYQQALGQGPQFIFQYYREEENGRGNFPPRFSGLQFPNYSSELNVNALELDDSALYLCASSLIGRGPDGANVLTFGAGSRLTVL.

In this sample, this clone turned up once. The V gene is TRBV5-1, the J gene TRBJ2-4, with TRBD2 as a possible D gene (6 bases). The CDR3 spans 15 residues. Germline CDR1 is SGHRS and CDR2 is YFSETQ. Trimming shortened V by 0 bases and J by 5 bases, and 12 bases separated the two germline ends. This CDR3 reads CASSLAPTGENIQYF. The CDR3 coding sequence is TGCGCCAGCAGCTTGGCCCCGACGGGAGAAAACATTCAGTACTTC.

The table lists this clone with a count of one. V is TRBV19 and J is TRBJ2-7; 7 nucleotides match TRBD1. The CDR3 has 15 residues. The ends lost 7 bases at V and 0 bases at J; junction bases unmatched: 9. CDR1 is LNHDA and CDR2 is SQIVND in the germline V gene (reference sequence). The CDR3 sequence is CASKETGSSSYEQYF. The CDR3 coding sequence is TGTGCCAGTAAGGAGACAGGGAGCTCCTCCTACGAGCAGTACTTC.

This clone was counted a single time. This rearrangement joins TRBV28 to TRBJ2-5; TRBD1 matches 8 bases. J gave up 4 bases and V 7 bases, and 11 bases lay outside the gene matches. CDR1 is MDHEN and CDR2 is SYDVKM in the germline V gene. There are 15 residues in the CDR3. The chain's CDR3 is CASMSAGGVRETQYF. The DNA of the CDR3 is TGTGCCAGCATGTCCGCAGGGGGCGTTAGAGAGACCCAGTACTTC.

The V gene is TRBV19, the J gene TRBJ1-2, with D possibly TRBD1 on 5 matching bases. The CDR3 spans 15 residues. Germline lookup yields CDR1 LNHDA and CDR2 SQIVND (reference sequence). Deletions cut 8 bases from V and 2 bases from J, with 18 bases between. The DNA of the CDR3 is TGTGCCAGTCGGGCTGGGGGGAACGGAAACTATGGCTACACCTTC. Amino acids: CASRAGGNGNYGYTF. The full variable domain, completed using reference TRBV19 and TRBJ1-2, is DGGITQSPKYLFRKEGQNVTLSCEQNLNHDAMYWYRQDPGQGLRLIYYSQIVNDFQKGDIAEGYSVSREKKESFPLTVTSAQKNPTAFYLCASRAGGNGNYGYTFGSGTRLTVV.

The chain employs TRBV2 and TRBJ2-3, with 9 bases fitting TRBD1. Germline V gene lookup returns CDR1 SNHLY and CDR2 FYNNEI. V gave up 6 bases and J gave up 11 bases; unmatched junction bases: 6. This CDR3 is 12 amino acids long. This CDR3 is CASRSDRGKQYF. CDR3 sequence (DNA): TGTGCCAGCAGGAGTGACAGGGGGAAGCAGTATTTT.

The CDR3 is CASSLGDRGLDEQFF. The CDR3 bases are TGTGCCAGCAGCTTAGGGGACAGGGGGCTCGATGAGCAGTTCTTC. The chain carries TRBV7-9 and TRBJ2-1, with 12 bases identical to TRBD1. Per germline, CDR1 SEHNR and CDR2 FQNEAQ (reference sequence). J was trimmed by 8 bases and V by 1 base; bases with no gene match: 3. CDR3 size: 15 residues.

The chain combines TRBV12-5 with TRBJ2-1; 9 bases agree with TRBD1. The CDR3 has 18 amino acids. Germline values: CDR1 LGHNT, CDR2 FRNRAP. With 5 bases clipped from V and 2 bases from J, the junction kept 13 bases outside the gene matches. The CDR3 coding sequence is TGTGCTAGTGGTATGGACAGGGGAGGTGTAAGGGCCTACAATGAGCAGTTCTTC. Amino acids: CASGMDRGGVRAYNEQFF.

The chain has TRBV14 and TRBJ1-4; tentative D call: TRBD1 (5 bases). CDR1 and CDR2 from the germline V gene are SGHDN and FVKESK. The V end lost 4 bases, the J end lost 1 base, and 10 bases lay between the germline ends. The length of the CDR3 is 15 residues. The CDR3 DNA follows: TGTGCCAGCAGCCGACAGATTGGAACTAATGAAAAACTGTTTTTT. The encoded protein is CASSRQIGTNEKLFF.

This chain uses TRBV28 with TRBJ1-1, with 7 bases fitting TRBD1. The J segment lost 1 base and the V segment lost 6 bases, leaving 14 bases of the junction unmatched. Germline CDR1 is MDHEN and CDR2 is SYDVKM. The CDR3 runs 17 residues. CDR3 region: CASSPGGAGQKNTEAFF. The CDR3 DNA is TGTGCCAGCAGCCCCGGTGGTGCGGGACAGAAGAACACTGAAGCTTTCTTT. Looking up the rest from reference TRBV28 and TRBJ1-1 gives the full variable domain: DVKVTQSSRYLVKRTGEKVFLECVQDMDHENMFWYRQDPGLGLRLIYFSYDVKMKEKGDIPEGYSVSREKKERFSLILESASTNQTSMYLCASSPGGAGQKNTEAFFGQGTRLTVV.

This clone has only a few counts. J is TRBJ1-1 and V is TRBV6-5; TRBD1 aligns across 8 bases. This CDR3 comprises 15 residues. Germline-derived CDR1 and CDR2 are MNHEY and SVGAGI. The ends lost 2 bases at V and 3 bases at J; junction bases unmatched: 5. The CDR3 DNA reads TGTGCCAGCAGTTACCTACTGACAGGGGACACTGAAGCTTTCTTT. It encodes CASSYLLTGDTEAFF.